This T cell receptor beta chain was profiled in a study of glioma-infiltrating T cells after dendritic cell vaccination. Overall study context: Treatment, given 2003 to 2012, was autologous tumor lysate-pulsed dendritic cell vaccination. General observations from the study: Survival was not directly related to TCR clonality in these patients. Estimated pretreatment TIL content predicted outcome after dendritic cell vaccination.

Comment on this clone: Its antigen is as yet unknown.

Measured with immunoSEQ multiplex PCR; TCRdb has only the in-frame clones, and not every one. The sample records roughly 60,000 clones, more than 75% being singletons. Noted time point: after dendritic cell vaccination, including at tumor progression/relapse. The V gene's germline CDR1 is SGHVS and CDR2 FNYEAQ. V dropped 4 bases and J dropped 2 bases, with 11 bases sitting between them. This CDR3 has 15 residues. This TCR came from a human donor with glioblastoma. Sequenced material: blood, taken after dendritic cell vaccination. This rearrangement joins TRBV7-6 to TRBJ2-2, with a tentative D call TRBD1 (6 bases). CDR3 bases: TGTGCCAGCAGCTATCAGGGGAGTAACACCGGGGAGCTGTTTTTT. Translated: CASSYQGSNTGELFF.